The text below deals with one T cell receptor (beta chain). The antigen remains unidentified. In TCRdb, the reads were re-called with MiXCR into one record per CDR3 protein. The sample includes about 830,000 distinct CDR3 sequences, about 30% of them seen just once. The sample is drawn from a study of T cell repertoires in cytomegalovirus infection. On the study more broadly: Indications came from public TCR beta signatures; they pointed to CMV infection and to a matching HLA type.

Study-level results: Summed frequency of public TCR beta families distinguished CMV carriers with the relevant HLA. Dominating the ex vivo response were TCR beta clonotypes that were CMV-specific and HLA-C-restricted.

The TCR was taken from a human donor in good health (CMV status not recorded). Some clones in this sample may be carry-over from other donors' samples. This specimen was cultured CD8+ T cells from PBMCs, taken from culture after CMV antigen stimulation.

CDR3 coding DNA: TGTGCCAGCAGTTGGGTTCAGGGGTCCAATGAGCAGTTCTTC. Translated, it gives CASSWVQGSNEQFF. This chain uses TRBV6-5 with TRBJ2-1; D may be TRBD1 (6 bases). The CDR3 extends over 14 amino acids. The germline V and J ends were trimmed by 4 bases and 6 bases, with 13 bases remaining between them. Germline CDR1 and CDR2: MNHEY and SVGAGI.